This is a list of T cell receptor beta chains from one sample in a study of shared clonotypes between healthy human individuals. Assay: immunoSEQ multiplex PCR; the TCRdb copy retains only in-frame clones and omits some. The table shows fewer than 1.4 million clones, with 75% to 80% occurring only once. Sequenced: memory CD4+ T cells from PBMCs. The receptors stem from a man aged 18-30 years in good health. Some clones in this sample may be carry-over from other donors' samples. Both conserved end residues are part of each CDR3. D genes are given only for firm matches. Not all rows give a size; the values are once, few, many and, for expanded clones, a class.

TGTGCCTGGAGTGTACTACTGGGAAAGAACACTGAAGCCTTCTTT	CAWSVLLGKNTEAFF	few	TRBV30	TRBJ1-1	-
TGTGCCAGCAGCCCCGACAGGGGGCGGACTGAAGCTTTCTTT	CASSPDRGRTEAFF	-	TRBV7-3	TRBJ1-1	TRBD1
TGTGCCACCAGCAGTGAGCGACAGGGTCGGCAGTTCTTC	CATSSERQGRQFF	-	TRBV15	TRBJ2-1	TRBD1
TGTGCCAGCAGCTCCTTGGGGGGAACAGATACGCAGTATTTT	CASSSLGGTDTQYF	-	TRBV5-5	TRBJ2-3	-
TGCGCCAGCAGCTACGAAGTGGGTAAACGGGGAGGATGCGAGCAGTACTTC	CASSYEVGKRGGCEQYF	-	TRBV4-1	TRBJ2-7	-
TGTGCCAGCAGCTTGACCTACACCGGGGAGCTGTTTTTT	CASSLTYTGELFF	many	TRBV5-4	TRBJ2-2	-
TGTGCCAGCAGTGGGGGCGGGCCCTCCTACAATGAGCAGTTCTTC	CASSGGGPSYNEQFF	-	TRBV2	TRBJ2-1	-
TGTGCCAGCAGCTTAGCCCCCGGGGGGCGCAACGGGGAGCTGTTTTTT	CASSLAPGGRNGELFF	-	TRBV11-2	TRBJ2-2	-
TGTGCCAGCAGTAGACAGGGAATCGCAGGGAACACTGAAGCTTTCTTT	CASSRQGIAGNTEAFF	-	TRBV9	TRBJ1-1	TRBD1
TGTGCCAGCAGCTTACCAGGGCTGGGAGAGACCCAGTACTTC	CASSLPGLGETQYF	-	TRBV7-7	TRBJ2-5	-
TGTGCCAGCAGCCGCACAGGAGATAGCTCCTACGAGCAGTACTTC	CASSRTGDSSYEQYF	-	TRBV28	TRBJ2-7	-
TGTGCCAGCAGCGTAGAAGGGCGCAGGGATACGCAGTATTTT	CASSVEGRRDTQYF	once	TRBV9	TRBJ2-3	-
TGTGCCAGCAGCTTAGGGGGAGTGGAAAGGGAGACCCAGTACTTC	CASSLGGVERETQYF	-	TRBV11-3	TRBJ2-5	-
TGTGCCAGCAGCTCCCGGACATACTCCTACGAGCAGTACTTC	CASSSRTYSYEQYF	-	TRBV7-3	TRBJ2-7	-
TGTGCCAGCAACCCCTCGGTGGGGGGATGGACTGAAGCTTTCTTT	CASNPSVGGWTEAFF	-	TRBV11-2	TRBJ1-1	-
-	CANSFLGMGTTNTEAFF	-	TRBV28	TRBJ1-1	-
TGTGCCAGCAGTTACTCTAGGGTTAAAGAGACCCAGTACTTC	CASSYSRVKETQYF	-	TRBV6-6	TRBJ2-5	-
TGTGCCAGCAGTTACCGGGACCATCAAGAGACCCAGTACTTC	CASSYRDHQETQYF	-	TRBV6-5	TRBJ2-5	-
TGTGCCAGCAGCCGCGGGACTACCTACGAGCAGTACTTC	CASSRGTTYEQYF	-	TRBV7-8	TRBJ2-7	TRBD2
TGTGCCAGCAGCTCAAGGCCGGGGGCGGCAACTAATGAAAAACTGTTTTTT	CASSSRPGAATNEKLFF	-	TRBV7-3	TRBJ1-4	-
TGTGCCAGTAGTATGGGTGGCAGGGGACGGTTGAACACTGAAGCTTTCTTT	CASSMGGRGRLNTEAFF	-	TRBV19	TRBJ1-1	-
TGTGCCAGCAGTAGTAGCGGGAGGGGCACAGATACGCAGTATTTT	CASSSSGRGTDTQYF	-	TRBV2	TRBJ2-3	TRBD2
TGTGCCAGTAAGAGGGGGCAAGAGAACACTGAAGCTTTCTTT	CASKRGQENTEAFF	-	TRBV19	TRBJ1-1	TRBD1
TGCGCCAGCAGCTTGGTGGGACTAGATCGACCCGGGGAGCTGTTTTTT	CASSLVGLDRPGELFF	once	TRBV5-1	TRBJ2-2	TRBD2
TGTGCCAGCAGCGTAGACGCGGGAGCCGAGACCCAGTACTTC	CASSVDAGAETQYF	-	TRBV9	TRBJ2-5	TRBD2
TGTGCCAGCAGTTTAGGAGCTTCTTGGGGCTATGGCTACACCTTC	CASSLGASWGYGYTF	-	TRBV28	TRBJ1-2	-
TGTGCCAGCAGCGCGACGAACAGCATGAACACTGAAGCTTTCTTT	CASSATNSMNTEAFF	many	TRBV7-9	TRBJ1-1	-
TGTGCCAGCAGCTTAGGGGTAGCGGGAACTTTCACCGGGGAGCTGTTTTTT	CASSLGVAGTFTGELFF	-	TRBV11-2	TRBJ2-2	TRBD2
TGTGCCAGCAGTGAATTTGGGGCTCGGGGGGACACTGAAGCTTTCTTT	CASSEFGARGDTEAFF	-	TRBV2	TRBJ1-1	-
TGTGCCAGCAGTCCCAGGCGACTAGGTTACGAGCAGTACTTC	CASSPRRLGYEQYF	-	TRBV6-5	TRBJ2-7	-
TGTGCCTGGAGTGTAATCGGGACGACAGATACGCAGTATTTT	CAWSVIGTTDTQYF	-	TRBV30	TRBJ2-3	-
TGTGCCAGCAGCTTAGTTGGAGAGTCAGCTGAAGCTTTCTTT	CASSLVGESAEAFF	-	TRBV7-6	TRBJ1-1	-
TGTGCCAGCGACGACCGCATCTCCTACGAGCAGTACTTC	CASDDRISYEQYF	-	TRBV28	TRBJ2-7	-
TGCGCCAGCAGCTCGGGGACAGGGGGGCTCAACCATTTCTTT	CASSSGTGGLNHFF	once	TRBV5-1	TRBJ1-1	TRBD1
TGTGCCAGCAGGGAAACAGGGACAGGGGGGGGTCAGCCCCAGCATTTT	CASRETGTGGGQPQHF	few	TRBV2	TRBJ1-5	TRBD1
TGTGCCAGCAGTGACTTTGGTGGAAACACCATATATTTT	CASSDFGGNTIYF	many	TRBV2	TRBJ1-3	-
TGTGCCAGCAGCACTGACCAGGAGCAGTTCTTC	CASSTDQEQFF	once	TRBV5-6	TRBJ2-1	-
TGTGCCAGCAGGGGAGGAGGATCGGGGACCGGGGAGCTGTTTTTT	CASRGGGSGTGELFF	-	TRBV7-9	TRBJ2-2	-
TGCGCCAGCAGCCAAGAACAGGGGGCCTCCAAGCAGTACTTC	CASSQEQGASKQYF	-	TRBV4-1	TRBJ2-4	TRBD1
TGTGCCAGCACCCAGCTTCCCCCCGTAGCCAAAAACATTCAGTACTTC	CASTQLPPVAKNIQYF	-	TRBV7-9	TRBJ2-4	-
TGCGCCAGCAGCCAAGCAGGGGGAATCTATGGCTACACCTTC	CASSQAGGIYGYTF	-	TRBV4-1	TRBJ1-2	TRBD1
TGTGCCAGCAGCTCCGGGACTAGCGGAGAAGAGACCCAGTACTTC	CASSSGTSGEETQYF	-	TRBV5-4	TRBJ2-5	TRBD2
TGTGCCAGCAGCCCCATGAGGGGACCCACCGGGGAGCTGTTTTTT	CASSPMRGPTGELFF	once	TRBV7-9	TRBJ2-2	-
TGTGCCAGCAGCCCTCGACCGAGCACAGATACGCAGTATTTT	CASSPRPSTDTQYF	-	TRBV9	TRBJ2-3	-
TGCGCCAGCAGCTTGGCCAATGGACTATCCGAGCAGTACTTC	CASSLANGLSEQYF	-	TRBV5-1	TRBJ2-7	-